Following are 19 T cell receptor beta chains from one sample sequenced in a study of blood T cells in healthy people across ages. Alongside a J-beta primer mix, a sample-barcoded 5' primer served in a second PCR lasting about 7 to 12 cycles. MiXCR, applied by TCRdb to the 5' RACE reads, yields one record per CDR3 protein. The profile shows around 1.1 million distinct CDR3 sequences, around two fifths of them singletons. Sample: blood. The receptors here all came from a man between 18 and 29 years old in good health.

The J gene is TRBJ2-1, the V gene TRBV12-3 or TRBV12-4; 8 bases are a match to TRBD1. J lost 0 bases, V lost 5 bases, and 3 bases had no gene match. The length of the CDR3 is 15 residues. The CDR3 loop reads CASSKTGGSYNEQFF. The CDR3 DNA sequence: TGTGCCAGCAGTAAAACAGGGGGCTCCTACAATGAGCAGTTCTTC.

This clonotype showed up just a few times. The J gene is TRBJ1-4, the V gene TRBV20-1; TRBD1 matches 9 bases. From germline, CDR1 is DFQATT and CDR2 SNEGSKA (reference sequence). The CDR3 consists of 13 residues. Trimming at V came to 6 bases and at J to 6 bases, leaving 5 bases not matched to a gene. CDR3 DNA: TGCAGTGCCTCTCGGGACAGGGATGAAAAACTGTTTTTT. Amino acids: CSASRDRDEKLFF.

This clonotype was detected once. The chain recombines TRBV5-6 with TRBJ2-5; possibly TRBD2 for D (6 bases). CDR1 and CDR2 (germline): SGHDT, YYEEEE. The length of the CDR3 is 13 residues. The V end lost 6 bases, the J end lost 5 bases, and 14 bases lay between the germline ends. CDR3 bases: TGTGCCAGCACGTACGGGGGTAGGGAGACCCAGTACTTC. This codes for CASTYGGRETQYF.

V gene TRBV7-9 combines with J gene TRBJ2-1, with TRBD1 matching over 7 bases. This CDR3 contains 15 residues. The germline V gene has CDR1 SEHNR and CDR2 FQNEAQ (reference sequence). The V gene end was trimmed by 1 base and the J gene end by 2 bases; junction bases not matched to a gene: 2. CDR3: CASSLVQGAYNEQFF. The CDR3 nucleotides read TGTGCCAGCAGCTTAGTCCAGGGGGCCTACAATGAGCAGTTCTTC.

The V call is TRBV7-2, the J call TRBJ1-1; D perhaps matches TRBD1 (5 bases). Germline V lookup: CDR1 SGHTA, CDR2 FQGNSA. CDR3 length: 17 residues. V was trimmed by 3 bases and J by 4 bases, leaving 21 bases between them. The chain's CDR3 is CASSFPRNGPGFTEAFF. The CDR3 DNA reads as TGTGCCAGCAGCTTCCCCCGAAACGGTCCAGGGTTCACTGAAGCTTTCTTT.

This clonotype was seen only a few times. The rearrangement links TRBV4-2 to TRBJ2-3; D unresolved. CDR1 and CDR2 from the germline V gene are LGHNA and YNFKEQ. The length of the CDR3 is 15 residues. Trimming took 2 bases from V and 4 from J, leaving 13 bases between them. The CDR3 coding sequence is TGTGCCAGCAGCCAACCGGCAGAACCTCCAGATACGCAGTATTTT. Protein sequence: CASSQPAEPPDTQYF.

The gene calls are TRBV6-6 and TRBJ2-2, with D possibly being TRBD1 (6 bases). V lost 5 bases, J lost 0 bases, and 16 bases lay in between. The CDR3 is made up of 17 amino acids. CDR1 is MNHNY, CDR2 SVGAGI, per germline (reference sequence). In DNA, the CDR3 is TGTGCCAGCAGTCCACTCGGGACATCAACGAACACCGGGGAGCTGTTTTTT. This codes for CASSPLGTSTNTGELFF.

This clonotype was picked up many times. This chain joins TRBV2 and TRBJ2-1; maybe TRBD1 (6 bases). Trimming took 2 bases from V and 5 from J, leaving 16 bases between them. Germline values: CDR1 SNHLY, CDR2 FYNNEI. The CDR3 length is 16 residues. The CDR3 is CASSESGQGTNNEQFF. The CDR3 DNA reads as TGTGCCAGCAGTGAAAGTGGTCAGGGGACCAACAATGAGCAGTTCTTC.

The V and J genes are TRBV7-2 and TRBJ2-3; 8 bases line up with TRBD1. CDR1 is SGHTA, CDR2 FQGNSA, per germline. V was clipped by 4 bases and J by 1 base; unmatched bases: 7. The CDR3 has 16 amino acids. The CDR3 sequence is CASSSRTGQGTDTQYF. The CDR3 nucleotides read TGTGCCAGCAGCTCAAGGACAGGGCAGGGCACAGATACGCAGTATTTT.

The CDR3: CSPTRDSYEQYF. The CDR3 DNA reads TGCAGCCCTACGAGGGATTCCTACGAGCAGTACTTC. The chain uses TRBV20-1 and TRBJ2-7; the D gene is possibly TRBD2 (5 bases). Germline CDR1 and CDR2: DFQATT and SNEGSKA (reference sequence). The CDR3 is made up of 12 amino acids.

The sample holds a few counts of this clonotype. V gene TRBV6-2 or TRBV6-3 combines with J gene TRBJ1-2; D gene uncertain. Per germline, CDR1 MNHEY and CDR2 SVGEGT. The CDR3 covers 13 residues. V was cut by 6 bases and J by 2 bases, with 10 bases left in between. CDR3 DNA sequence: TGTGCCAGCAGCCGTAGTAGGAACTATGGCTACACCTTC. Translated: CASSRSRNYGYTF.

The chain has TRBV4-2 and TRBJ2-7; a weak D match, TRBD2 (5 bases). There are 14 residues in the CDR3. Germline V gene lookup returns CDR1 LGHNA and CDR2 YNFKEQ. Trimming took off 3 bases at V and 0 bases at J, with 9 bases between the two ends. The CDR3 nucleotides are TGTGCCAGCAGCCAGCCGGGAAACTCCTACGAGCAGTACTTC. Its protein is CASSQPGNSYEQYF.

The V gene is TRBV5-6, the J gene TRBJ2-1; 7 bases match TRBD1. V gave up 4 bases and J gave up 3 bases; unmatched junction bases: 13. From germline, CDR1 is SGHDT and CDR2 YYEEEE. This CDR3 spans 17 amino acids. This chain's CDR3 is CASSRSRQGKYYNEQFF. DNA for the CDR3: TGTGCCAGCAGCCGGTCCAGACAGGGAAAATACTACAATGAGCAGTTCTTC.

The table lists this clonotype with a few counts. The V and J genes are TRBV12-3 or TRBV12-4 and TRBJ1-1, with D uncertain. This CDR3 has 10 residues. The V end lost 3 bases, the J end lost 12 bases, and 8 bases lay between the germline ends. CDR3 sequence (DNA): TGTGCCAGCAGTTTTGGGCCGCCTTTCTTT. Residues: CASSFGPPFF.

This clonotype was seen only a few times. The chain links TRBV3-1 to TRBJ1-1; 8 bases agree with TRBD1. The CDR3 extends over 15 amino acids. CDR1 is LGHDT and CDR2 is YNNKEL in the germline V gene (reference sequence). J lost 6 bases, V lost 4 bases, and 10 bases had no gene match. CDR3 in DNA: TGTGCCAGCAGCCGACCACAGGGGGAAGTGGCTGAAGCTTTCTTT. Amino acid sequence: CASSRPQGEVAEAFF.

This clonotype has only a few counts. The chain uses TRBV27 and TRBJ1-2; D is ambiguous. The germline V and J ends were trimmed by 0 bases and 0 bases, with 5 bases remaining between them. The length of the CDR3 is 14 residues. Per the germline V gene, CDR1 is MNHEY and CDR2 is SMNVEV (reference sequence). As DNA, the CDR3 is TGTGCCAGCAGTTTATCCTATGCTAACTATGGCTACACCTTC. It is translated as CASSLSYANYGYTF.

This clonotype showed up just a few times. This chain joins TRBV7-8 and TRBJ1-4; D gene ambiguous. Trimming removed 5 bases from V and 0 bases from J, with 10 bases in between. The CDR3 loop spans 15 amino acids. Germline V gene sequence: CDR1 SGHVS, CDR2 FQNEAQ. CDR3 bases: TGTGCCAGCAGCGAGCGACGAGCAACTAATGAAAAACTGTTTTTT. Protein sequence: CASSERRATNEKLFF.

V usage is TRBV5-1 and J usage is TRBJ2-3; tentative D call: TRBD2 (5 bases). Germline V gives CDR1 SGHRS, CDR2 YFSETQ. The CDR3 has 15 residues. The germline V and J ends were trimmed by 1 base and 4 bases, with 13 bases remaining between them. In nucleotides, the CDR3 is TGCGCCAGCAGCTTGACGCCGGGAAACCCAGATACGCAGTATTTT. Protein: CASSLTPGNPDTQYF.

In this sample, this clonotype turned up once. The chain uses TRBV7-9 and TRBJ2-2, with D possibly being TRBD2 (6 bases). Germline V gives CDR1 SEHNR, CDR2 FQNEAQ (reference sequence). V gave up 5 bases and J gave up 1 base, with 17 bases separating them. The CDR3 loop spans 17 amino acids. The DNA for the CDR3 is TGTGCCAGCAGCCTTCGGCCGGGGGTGGAGAACACCGGGGAGCTGTTTTTT. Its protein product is CASSLRPGVENTGELFF.